Listed below are T cell receptor beta chains from one sample, sequenced in a study of blood T cell repertoires in COVID-19. The assay was immunoSEQ multiplex PCR, and TCRdb's table has in-frame clones only and misses some. Of some 200,000 clones listed, nearly 85% are singletons. The sample consisted of peripheral blood. The receptor set was obtained from a woman in her 30s with COVID-19, enrolled during active disease. CDR3s include the opening cysteine and the closing phenylalanine or tryptophan. D genes are given only for firm matches. Rows may omit the clone size; those that give it use once, few, many or a size class.

>TRBJ2-2|NA|TRBD1|TRBV3-1/TRBV3-2
CASSLRQGDTGELFF
TGTGCCAGCAGCCTCCGACAGGGTGACACCGGGGAGCTGTTTTTT
>TRBJ1-1|NA|TRBD1|TRBV7-8
CASSLGTGKNSEAFF
TGTGCCAGCAGCTTAGGGACAGGGAAAAACTCTGAAGCTTTCTTT
>TRBJ2-3|few|NA|TRBV11-2
CASSSLGGASRDTQYF
TGTGCCAGCAGCTCGCTCGGCGGGGCCTCCCGGGATACGCAGTATTTT
>TRBJ1-6|NA|TRBD1|TRBV6-4
CASSVDRGNSPLHF
TGTGCCAGCAGTGTGGACAGGGGAAATTCACCCCTCCACTTT
>TRBJ2-2|NA|TRBD1|TRBV6-5
CASKGGVNTGELFF
TGTGCCAGCAAAGGGGGCGTGAACACCGGGGAGCTGTTTTTT
>TRBJ2-1|NA|NA|TRBV12-3/TRBV12-4
CASRGRRALLF
TGTGCCAGCAGGGGTCGGAGGGCCCTTCTCTTC
>TRBJ2-7|NA|NA|TRBV7-9
CASSYRLEPPYEQYF
TGTGCCAGCAGCTATAGACTAGAACCCCCCTACGAGCAGTACTTC
>TRBJ1-6|NA|NA|TRBV19
CASRDTGWGNSPLHF
TGTGCCAGTAGGGATACAGGGTGGGGGAATTCACCCCTCCACTTT
>TRBJ1-2|NA|NA|TRBV6-6
CASTPGRDYGYTF
TGTGCCAGCACCCCGGGGAGGGACTATGGCTACACCTTC
>TRBJ1-6|NA|NA|TRBV11-2
CASSSETGPFPLHF
TGTGCCAGCAGCTCGGAGACAGGTCCGTTCCCCCTCCACTTT
>TRBJ2-7|NA|NA|TRBV27
CASSFNSYEQYF
TGTGCCAGCAGTTTCAACTCCTACGAGCAGTACTTC
>TRBJ2-3|NA|TRBD2|TRBV6-7
CASSYPLAGAPTDTQYF
TGTGCCAGCAGTTACCCCCTAGCGGGAGCTCCCACAGATACGCAGTATTTT
>TRBJ1-2|once|NA|TRBV6-2/TRBV6-3
CASSQPRGGYTF
TGTGCCAGCAGCCAGCCCAGGGGAGGCTACACCTTC
>TRBJ2-7|NA|NA|TRBV29-1
CSVGGVATSSSYEQYF
TGCAGCGTTGGGGGGGTCGCAACCAGTAGCTCCTACGAGCAGTACTTC
>TRBJ1-2|NA|NA|TRBV27
CASSRKAPGRGSWGYTF
TGTGCCAGCAGTCGCAAAGCCCCCGGACGGGGATCCTGGGGCTACACCTTC
>TRBJ2-7|NA|NA|TRBV5-1
CASSLDRSPAEQYF
TGCGCCAGCAGCTTGGACCGGTCACCTGCGGAGCAGTACTTC